This T cell receptor (beta chain) originates from a study of low-dose radiotherapy and immunotherapy resistance in tumors. Across the study: The regimen for patients comprised intravenous nivolumab 240 mg every two weeks plus intravenous ipilimumab 1 mg/kg every six weeks.

Every donor's regimen consisted of nivolumab, ipilimumab, aspirin, low-dose cyclophosphamide and low-dose radiotherapy. This clonotype was picked up a small number of times. The germline V gene has CDR1 KGHSH and CDR2 LQKENI. This CDR3 comprises 15 residues. The ends were cut back, 0 bases at V and 6 bases at J, with 14 bases in the middle. TRAV and TRBV primers primed cDNA for both TCRalpha and TCRbeta. PCR amplification of the TCRs was performed with Phusion for 15 to 25 PCR cycles, and it relied on a constant-region primer together with a V-primer adapter. Using its own MiXCR run on the reads, TCRdb lists one record per CDR3 protein. The repertoire has 6,000 to 9,000 distinct CDR3 sequences, around 83% of them found once; the top ten carry around 6.3%.

The J gene is TRBJ1-2, the V gene TRBV18; D is perhaps TRBD1 (6 bases). The receptor was derived from a human donor with advanced metastatic prostate, ovarian, gallbladder or colorectal cancer (not recorded which). This table probably holds off-target reads from a library built for another chain. This CDR3 reads CASSPPSVSGDGYTF. In nucleotides, the CDR3 is TGTGCCAGCTCACCACCGAGTGTTTCAGGGGATGGCTACACCTTC.